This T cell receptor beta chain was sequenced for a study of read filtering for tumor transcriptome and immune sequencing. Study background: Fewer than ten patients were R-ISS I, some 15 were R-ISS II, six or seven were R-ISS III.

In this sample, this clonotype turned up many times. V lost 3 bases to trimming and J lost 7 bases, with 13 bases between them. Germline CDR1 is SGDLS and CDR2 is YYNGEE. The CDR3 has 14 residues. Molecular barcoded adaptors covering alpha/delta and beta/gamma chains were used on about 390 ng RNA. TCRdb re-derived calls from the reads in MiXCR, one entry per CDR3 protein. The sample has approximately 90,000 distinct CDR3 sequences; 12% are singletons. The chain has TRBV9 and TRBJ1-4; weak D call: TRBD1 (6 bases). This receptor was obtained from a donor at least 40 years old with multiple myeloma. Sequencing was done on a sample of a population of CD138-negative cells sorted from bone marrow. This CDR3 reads CASSAGAGGEKLFF. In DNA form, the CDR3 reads TGTGCCAGCAGCGCGGGGGCCGGAGGTGAAAAACTGTTTTTT.